Listed below are T cell receptor beta chains from one sample, sequenced in a study of cytomegalovirus exposure and HLA in healthy donors. Data came from immunoSEQ multiplex PCR; TCRdb stores just in-frame clones and leaves some out. The sample includes around 190,000 clones, around 82% seen only once; the top ten take roughly 3%. Input material: PBMCs. These receptors all come from a woman aged 30 to 39 in good health and CMV-seronegative. CDR3s include the opening cysteine and the closing phenylalanine or tryptophan. A D gene is named only where the DNA matches it firmly. Where a row states a size, it is once, few, many or the class of an expanded clone; other rows omit it.

NA	TRBV5-5	16	TRBJ1-3	NA	TGTGCCAGCAGCGGGGTGGCCCAGGGAACTGGAAACACCATATATTTT	CASSGVAQGTGNTIYF
NA	TRBV15	15	TRBJ2-7	NA	TGTGCCACCAGCAGAGGAGGGAGTAACCTATACGAGCAGTACTTC	CATSRGGSNLYEQYF
NA	TRBV5-6	18	TRBJ1-1	NA	TGTGCCAGCAGCTTGTCGCCCGTGTATTACGACATGAACACTGAAGCTTTCTTT	CASSLSPVYYDMNTEAFF
NA	TRBV2	12	TRBJ2-7	NA	TGTGCCAGCTCTTACATCCCCAGTGAGCAGTACTTC	CASSYIPSEQYF
NA	TRBV5-4	14	TRBJ1-2	NA	TGTGCCAGCAGCTTGGGACAGGACTACTATGGCTACACCTTC	CASSLGQDYYGYTF
NA	TRBV5-1	13	TRBJ2-1	NA	TGCGCCAGCACCCCGGGGGAAAACAATGAGCAGTTCTTC	CASTPGENNEQFF
NA	TRBV30	13	TRBJ1-3	NA	TGTGCCTACTCAGGGTTCTCTGGAAACACCATATATTTT	CAYSGFSGNTIYF
TRBD1	TRBV4-1	15	TRBJ2-5	NA	TGCGCCAGCAGCCACCCCGGGACAGGGGAGGAGACCCAGTACTTC	CASSHPGTGEETQYF
TRBD1	TRBV7-8	15	TRBJ1-2	NA	TGTGCCAGCAGCCCCCGGGACAGGGGTCGCTATGGCTACACCTTC	CASSPRDRGRYGYTF
TRBD1	TRBV5-1	15	TRBJ2-7	few	TGCGCCAGCAGCCCGACAGGGCTTCGCTCCTACGAGCAGTACTTC	CASSPTGLRSYEQYF
NA	TRBV9	14	TRBJ1-2	few	TGTGCCAGCAGCCCATATGGGGGCGGCTATGGCTACACCTTC	CASSPYGGGYGYTF
NA	TRBV28	13	TRBJ1-1	few	TGTGCCAGCGGTCGCGGCTCGGGGACTGAAGCTTTCTTT	CASGRGSGTEAFF
TRBD1	TRBV29-1	12	TRBJ1-1	NA	TGCAGCGTTAAGGACAGGGGGCGAGAAGCTTTCTTT	CSVKDRGREAFF
TRBD1	TRBV15	14	TRBJ2-5	NA	TGTGCCACCAGCGTCCGCAGGGGGCCAGAGACCCAGTACTTC	CATSVRRGPETQYF
TRBD1	TRBV7-9	16	TRBJ2-7	NA	TGTGCCAGCAGCGGGCGGGACAGGGGTTTCCGAGGCGAGCAGTACTTC	CASSGRDRGFRGEQYF
TRBD1	TRBV7-9	16	TRBJ1-5	NA	TGTGCCAGCAGCCCGACCGGGACAGGAGGGAATCAGCCCCAGCATTTT	CASSPTGTGGNQPQHF
NA	TRBV6-1	14	TRBJ2-2	NA	TGTGCCAGCATCTCGGGTATCAACACCGGGGAGCTGTTTTTT	CASISGINTGELFF
NA	TRBV7-2	13	TRBJ1-5	NA	TGTGCCAGCAGCTCGCAGGGATTTGGGCCCCAGCATTTT	CASSSQGFGPQHF
NA	TRBV9	14	TRBJ2-7	NA	TGTGCCAGCAGTTCGAGAGACTACCGGGGGGAGCAGTACTTC	CASSSRDYRGEQYF
NA	TRBV4-1	15	TRBJ1-3	NA	TGCGCCAGCAGCCAGCCCCAGGCTGCACGAAACACCATATATTTT	CASSQPQAARNTIYF
NA	TRBV7-9	13	TRBJ2-7	NA	TGTGCCAGCAGCCCACCACTTGGGGCCGAGCAGTACTTC	CASSPPLGAEQYF
NA	TRBV5-1	14	TRBJ2-3	once	TGCGCCAGCAGCTTGGAACAGCTCTCAGATACGCAGTATTTT	CASSLEQLSDTQYF
TRBD1	TRBV2	14	TRBJ1-2	NA	TGTGCCAGCAATTCCGGGACAGAGCTTCGTGGCTACACCTTC	CASNSGTELRGYTF
TRBD1	TRBV2	15	TRBJ1-2	NA	TGTGCCAGCAGTCAATTAGGGACAGAGAACTATGGCTACACCTTC	CASSQLGTENYGYTF
NA	TRBV7-9	13	TRBJ1-1	NA	TGTGCCAGCAGCCTTACTCAGGGGACTGAAGCTTTCTTT	CASSLTQGTEAFF
NA	TRBV6-1	15	TRBJ2-7	NA	TGTGCCAGCAGCCCGAGGAGGACTGACTCCTACGAGCAGTACTTC	CASSPRRTDSYEQYF
TRBD1	TRBV2	14	TRBJ2-7	NA	TGTGCCAGCAACCGACAGGGGGGGACCTACGAGCAGTACTTC	CASNRQGGTYEQYF
NA	TRBV5-1	16	TRBJ2-2	NA	TGCGCCAGCAGCTTAGACGTGCCGGGGAACACCGGGGAGCTGTTTTTT	CASSLDVPGNTGELFF
TRBD1	TRBV5-6	13	TRBJ2-7	NA	TGTGCCAGCAGCTTGGGGACAGGACCCTGGCAGTACTTC	CASSLGTGPWQYF
TRBD1	TRBV7-9	15	TRBJ1-2	NA	TGTGCCAGCAGTTTTCAAGACAGGGCCAGCTATGGCTACACCTTC	CASSFQDRASYGYTF
NA	TRBV7-2	15	TRBJ2-1	NA	TGTGCCAGCAGCTTAGCGGGAGGTATGGTCAATGAGCAGTTCTTC	CASSLAGGMVNEQFF
NA	TRBV27	15	TRBJ2-7	NA	TGTGCCAGCAGTATACGGGGACCGGGGGCCTACGAGCAGTACTTC	CASSIRGPGAYEQYF
TRBD1	TRBV6-5	14	TRBJ2-7	few	TGTGCCAGCAATCCGCCGGGACAGGGCCACGAGCAGTACTTC	CASNPPGQGHEQYF
NA	TRBV2	13	TRBJ2-7	few	TGTGCCAGCAGTGTTTTCAGGACCTACGAGCAGTACTTC	CASSVFRTYEQYF
NA	TRBV18	15	TRBJ1-2	NA	TGTGCCAGCTCACCTCTAACGGGGGGGGTCTATGGCTACACCTTC	CASSPLTGGVYGYTF
NA	TRBV27	11	TRBJ1-5	NA	TGTGCCAGCAATAATAATCAGCCCCAGCATTTT	CASNNNQPQHF
NA	TRBV4-2	19	TRBJ2-6	few	TGTGCCAGCAGCCAAGATCAAGGGGCATATTACTCTGGGGCCAACGTCCTGACTTTC	CASSQDQGAYYSGANVLTF
NA	TRBV5-1	15	TRBJ2-5	NA	TGCGCCAGCAGCCAAGGGGGACGCCGACAAGAGACCCAGTACTTC	CASSQGGRRQETQYF
NA	TRBV6-6	13	TRBJ1-1	once	TGTGCCAGCAGTTACCCGGACAGCACTGAAGCTTTCTTT	CASSYPDSTEAFF
NA	TRBV18	14	TRBJ1-6	few	TGTGCCAGCTCTCCCGGTTCCTATAATTCACCCCTCCACTTT	CASSPGSYNSPLHF
NA	TRBV6-5	14	TRBJ1-1	few	TGTGCCAGCAGTTTGAGGCAGATAAACACTGAAGCTTTCTTT	CASSLRQINTEAFF
NA	TRBV6-5	15	TRBJ2-5	NA	TGTGCCAGCAGTTACTCGATTACGGGAGAGGAGACCCAGTACTTC	CASSYSITGEETQYF
TRBD1	TRBV29-1	15	TRBJ1-2	few	TGCAGCGTGGAGAACGGACAGGGGAAGGACTATGGCTACACCTTC	CSVENGQGKDYGYTF
NA	TRBV21-1	17	TRBJ2-6	NA	TGTGCCAGCCTTCGGGACAGGGGCCTGGGGGGGGCCAACGTCCTGACTTTC	CASLRDRGLGGANVLTF
NA	TRBV4-1	17	TRBJ2-3	few	TGCGCCAGCAGCAGAGGAACCGTTAGCGGAGCCACAGATACGCAGTATTTT	CASSRGTVSGATDTQYF
NA	TRBV11-2	11	TRBJ2-1	NA	TGTGCCAGCAGCCTTAGCGAGGAGCAGTTCTTC	CASSLSEEQFF
NA	TRBV5-1	12	TRBJ2-7	NA	TGCGCCAGCAGCTTGGCTCCCTACGAGCAGTACTTC	CASSLAPYEQYF
TRBD1	TRBV27	18	TRBJ2-2	NA	TGTGCCAGCAGCACCCAGACAGGGTTAGGTTCGGACACCGGGGAGCTGTTTTTT	CASSTQTGLGSDTGELFF
NA	TRBV5-1	15	TRBJ1-6	NA	TGCGCCAGCAGCTTGGAACGGTCGTATAATTCACCCCTCCACTTT	CASSLERSYNSPLHF
NA	TRBV11-2	14	TRBJ2-3	NA	TGTGCCAGCAGCGTTAGCGGACCCACAGATACGCAGTATTTT	CASSVSGPTDTQYF
NA	TRBV5-1	13	TRBJ2-7	NA	TGCGCCAGCAGCGATCCTAACAGCTACGAGCAGTACTTC	CASSDPNSYEQYF